This T cell receptor beta chain stems from a study of cytomegalovirus exposure and HLA in healthy donors. Study-wide points: The HLA-A and HLA-B alleles of most subjects were reportedly predicted accurately from TCR beta sequences. Later on, an analysis found that several of the most significant clusters appeared to be linked to common viral pathogens, which included parvovirus B19. A missense DCLRE1C variant was associated with V- and J-gene trimming of TCR beta chains in a later analysis, and an independent cohort replicated the association. Across donors, sequencing depth was assumed by presence/absence analyses to be roughly uniform.

With V trimmed by 9 bases and J by 2 bases, 6 bases remained unmatched. Germline assignment: CDR1 MGHRA and CDR2 YSYEKL. CDR3 length: 13 residues. PCR primers comprised 60 Vbeta and 13 Jbeta primers. Profiling relied on immunoSEQ multiplex PCR, and the TCRdb table lists in-frame clones only, not all of them. The repertoire has about 140,000 clones, roughly 70% of them found once; the top ten carry around 1.6%. This clone occurred once. The antigen remains undetermined. The V and J genes are TRBV4-1 and TRBJ2-7; 8 bases are a match to TRBD2. The source material was PBMCs. The receptor was isolated from a human donor in good health. The CDR3 is CASSPGLAYEQYF. The CDR3 DNA sequence: TGCGCCAGTTCTCCGGGACTAGCCTACGAGCAGTACTTC.